The 16 T cell receptor beta chains in this list originate from one sample, sequenced in a study of T cell repertoires in cytomegalovirus infection. One entry per CDR3 protein, called by TCRdb with MiXCR from the reads. Among 400,000 or so distinct CDR3 sequences listed, under 40% were seen once. The specimen was PBMCs. These receptors were taken from a human donor in good health (CMV status not recorded). Some clones in this sample may be carry-over from other donors' samples.

This clonotype was detected a few times. This chain links TRBV20-1 with TRBJ2-7; possible D gene TRBD2, 5 bases. Germline V CDR1 and CDR2: DFQATT, SNEGSKA (reference sequence). The CDR3 is 13 residues long. Trimming shortened V by 3 bases and J by 4 bases, and 13 bases separated the two germline ends. CDR3 sequence (DNA): TGCAGTGCTAGCGACGACCGAGGGTACGAGCAGTACTTC. This sequence encodes CSASDDRGYEQYF.

Regarding this clonotype: In this CDR3 the conserved last residue, phenylalanine or tryptophan, is missing, so a read error is likely. This chain uses TRBV3-1 with TRBJ2-2, with unresolved D. Looked up from germline, CDR1 is LGHDT and CDR2 is YNNKEL (reference sequence). V lost 0 bases, J lost 7 bases, and 6 bases lay in between. There are 13 residues in the CDR3. This CDR3 is CASSQDRIGELFL. The CDR3 DNA follows: TGTGCCAGCAGCCAAGATAGGATCGGGGAGCTGTTTCTT.

V and J are TRBV15 and TRBJ2-2, with 7 bases matching TRBD2. The CDR3 has 18 amino acids. J gave up 3 bases and V 4 bases, and 14 bases lay outside the gene matches. Germline V lookup: CDR1 LNHNV, CDR2 YYDKDF (reference sequence). The CDR3 region is CATSTPFVGGVYTGELFF. In DNA form, the CDR3 reads TGTGCCACCAGCACCCCTTTTGTGGGGGGGGTGTACACCGGGGAGCTGTTTTTT.

The sample holds a few counts of this clonotype. This chain connects TRBV12-3 or TRBV12-4 to TRBJ1-5; the D gene is possibly TRBD1 (5 bases). CDR3 length: 15 amino acids. Trimming left V 0 bases short and J 7 bases short, with 13 bases between. The CDR3 nucleotides are TGTGCCAGCAGTTTAGCGGAGCAGGGTTTGCAGCCCCAGCATTTT. This codes for CASSLAEQGLQPQHF.

This clonotype was picked up many times. The V call is TRBV7-6, the J call TRBJ1-4; no reliable D call. Trimming shortened V by 0 bases and J by 2 bases, and 1 base separated the two germline ends. The CDR3 is 13 amino acids. Germline loops: CDR1 SGHVS, CDR2 FNYEAQ. This chain's CDR3 is CASSLATNEKLFF. CDR3 in DNA: TGTGCCAGCAGCTTAGCCACTAATGAAAAACTGTTTTTT.

This clonotype was observed at least ten times. This chain links TRBV7-2 with TRBJ2-1; D gene unclear. This CDR3 spans 13 amino acids. Trimming took 3 bases from V and 5 from J, leaving 8 bases between them. Germline CDR1 reads SGHTA; CDR2 reads FQGNSA. The CDR3 spells CASSFPGNNEQFF. The DNA of the CDR3 is TGTGCCAGCAGCTTTCCTGGAAACAATGAGCAGTTCTTC.

The sample holds a few counts of this clonotype. The rearrangement uses TRBV7-8 and TRBJ2-7; D gene uncertain. This CDR3 has 14 residues. The germline V and J ends were trimmed by 1 base and 2 bases, with 9 bases remaining between them. Germline loops: CDR1 SGHVS, CDR2 FQNEAQ. The CDR3 DNA follows: TGTGCCAGCAGCTTAGTTAGGATGGCCTACGAGCAGTACTTC. It is translated as CASSLVRMAYEQYF.

The chain is built from TRBV7-6 and TRBJ2-7; D unresolved. The CDR3 spans 13 residues. Trimming shortened V by 1 base and J by 3 bases, and 7 bases separated the two germline ends. The germline V gene encodes CDR1 SGHVS and CDR2 FNYEAQ. In nucleotides, the CDR3 is TGTGCCAGCAGCTTAGGTCGCTGCTACGAGCAGTACTTC. Its protein product is CASSLGRCYEQYF.

This clonotype was found many times. The CDR3 region is CASSLGSSGGALPDTQYF. Here the CDR3 DNA reads TGTGCCAGCAGCTTAGGATCTAGCGGGGGGGCCTTGCCAGATACGCAGTATTTT. The rearrangement links TRBV7-2 to TRBJ2-3; the match to TRBD2 covers 12 bases. V was clipped by 1 base and J by 4 bases; unmatched bases: 9. CDR1 SGHTA and CDR2 FQGNSA come from the germline V gene. CDR3 length equals 18 residues.

This clonotype was counted a few times. The chain has TRBV6-1 and TRBJ1-5, with TRBD1 as a possible D gene (5 bases). V gave up 2 bases and J gave up 2 bases, with 13 bases separating them. This CDR3 has 16 residues. The germline V gene encodes CDR1 MNHNS and CDR2 SASEGT. Here the CDR3 DNA reads TGTGCCAGCAGTGAATGGGGGGGGGTTGGCAATCAGCCCCAGCATTTT. Its protein is CASSEWGGVGNQPQHF.

The chain uses TRBV20-1 and TRBJ1-5, with a possible D match to TRBD1 (5 bases). V was pared by 4 bases and J by 2 bases, with 21 bases between. CDR1 and CDR2 (germline): DFQATT, SNEGSKA (reference sequence). The length of the CDR3 is 17 residues. The CDR3 loop reads CSATRPLGVGGNQPQHF. CDR3 DNA: TGCAGTGCTACACGGCCTTTAGGGGTGGGCGGCAATCAGCCCCAGCATTTT.

CDR3 DNA sequence: TGTGCCAGCAGCCAAGAGGGACGGTGGGGCTTAGATACGCAGTATTTT. It is translated as CASSQEGRWGLDTQYF. This sequence joins TRBV14 and TRBJ2-3, with D tentatively TRBD1 or TRBD2 (5 bases each). The V and J ends lost 0 bases and 5 bases respectively, with 15 bases between them. Germline CDR1 SGHDN, CDR2 FVKESK. The CDR3 totals 16 residues.

The sample holds a few counts of this clonotype. V gene TRBV6-2 or TRBV6-3 combines with J gene TRBJ2-7, with TRBD1 matching over 8 bases. This CDR3 has 12 residues. Germline CDR1 is MNHEY and CDR2 is SVGEGT. V was clipped by 8 bases and J by 5 bases; unmatched bases: 5. In DNA form, the CDR3 reads TGTGCCAGCTGGACAGGGCCCCACGAGCAGTACTTC. Translating gives CASWTGPHEQYF.

This clonotype was found a few times. The genes are TRBV7-9 and TRBJ2-1; D is unclear. The V gene lost 1 base and the J gene lost 0 bases, with 13 bases spanning the gap. The CDR3 is 17 amino acids. Germline values: CDR1 SEHNR, CDR2 FQNEAQ (reference sequence). In DNA form, the CDR3 reads TGTGCCAGCAGCTTAGACTCGGGCCGGAGCTCCTACAATGAGCAGTTCTTC. Its translation: CASSLDSGRSSYNEQFF.

The count of this clonotype is one. With a much larger clone just one base away, this may be a read error. The chain joins TRBV7-2 to TRBJ1-2; 8 nucleotides match TRBD1. The CDR3 contains 17 residues. Losses at the gene ends were 1 base for V and 2 bases for J; bases not matched to a gene: 9. Germline values: CDR1 SGHTA, CDR2 FQGNSA. This CDR3 is CASSLDGTGYGNYGYTF. In DNA, the CDR3 is TGTGCCAGCAGCTTAGACGGGACAGGATATGGGAACTATGGCTACACCTTC.

This chain joins TRBV6-5 and TRBJ1-6; D gene ambiguous. The CDR3 is 16 amino acids. Germline V gene lookup returns CDR1 MNHEY and CDR2 SVGAGI. V was pared by 0 bases and J by 7 bases, with 13 bases between. The CDR3 loop is CASSYSTLLTNSPLHF. In nucleotides, the CDR3 is TGTGCCAGCAGTTACTCGACACTACTCACGAATTCACCCCTCCACTTT.